This TCR beta chain was observed in a study of OX40 agonist ivuxolimab in advanced cancers. Study-wide context: The dose-escalation cohort was approximately 85% male, with a mean age of around 60 years, ranging roughly 20 to 90. Study-wide findings and caveats: The average count of expanded clones was higher among CD8+ T cells than among CD4+.

In the case of this clone: Its antigen is unknown.

The repertoire was sequenced with immunoSEQ multiplex PCR; TCRdb's copy has only in-frame clones and lacks some. The sample includes 55,000 to 70,000 clones, roughly 82% seen only once; the top ten take approximately 10%. Germline V CDR1 and CDR2: SGHNT, YYREEE (reference sequence). The CDR3 sequence is 15 residues long. With 4 bases clipped from V and 4 bases from J, the junction kept 7 bases outside the gene matches. Sequencing used CD4+ or CD8+ T cells sorted from blood, obtained in a trial of the OX40 agonist ivuxolimab. The V call is TRBV5-4, the J call TRBJ1-1, with 10 positions matching TRBD1. This TCR was sampled from an adult with an advanced solid tumor such as melanoma, head and neck, liver or kidney cancer. CDR3 region: CASSRQGARSTEAFF. CDR3 nucleotide sequence: TGTGCCAGCAGCCGACAGGGGGCGCGGAGCACTGAAGCTTTCTTT.